A selection of T cell receptor beta chains follows, all from one sample in a study of blood T cell repertoires in COVID-19. Measured with immunoSEQ multiplex PCR; TCRdb has only the in-frame clones, and not every one. This table holds roughly 300,000 clones, 87% found once. The sample comprised peripheral blood. These receptors came from a woman aged 50 to 60 who had recovered from COVID-19. The CDR3 runs from the conserved cysteine through the conserved F or W. Each record gives: J gene, V gene, clone size, D gene, CDR3 protein, CDR3 DNA. D genes are given only for firm matches. A clone size is listed for some rows: how often the clone was seen (once, few, many), or a class if it is expanded.

j_call: TRBJ2-3
v_call: TRBV5-1
clone_size: .
d_call: TRBD1
cdr3_aa: CASSLGTGGPTTDTQYF
cdr3_nt: TGCGCCAGCAGCTTGGGGACAGGGGGCCCCACCACAGATACGCAGTATTTT

j_call: TRBJ2-7
v_call: TRBV28
clone_size: .
d_call: TRBD2
cdr3_aa: CASSITSVYEQYF
cdr3_nt: TGTGCCAGCAGTATAACTAGCGTTTACGAGCAGTACTTC

j_call: TRBJ1-2
v_call: TRBV4-2
clone_size: .
d_call: .
cdr3_aa: CASSQRGGLPGNYGYTF
cdr3_nt: TGTGCCAGCAGCCAGAGGGGGGGCCTCCCCGGTAACTATGGCTACACCTTC

j_call: TRBJ2-3
v_call: TRBV28
clone_size: .
d_call: TRBD2
cdr3_aa: CASYTWSRGDTDTQYF
cdr3_nt: TGTGCCAGCTATACTTGGTCGCGGGGGGACACAGATACGCAGTATTTT

j_call: TRBJ1-5
v_call: TRBV19
clone_size: .
d_call: TRBD1
cdr3_aa: CASAGTGEGQPQHF
cdr3_nt: TGTGCCAGTGCCGGGACAGGGGAGGGTCAGCCCCAGCATTTT

j_call: TRBJ1-2
v_call: TRBV15
clone_size: .
d_call: .
cdr3_aa: CATSRDMTASNYGYTF
cdr3_nt: TGTGCCACCAGCAGAGACATGACAGCATCTAACTATGGCTACACCTTC

j_call: TRBJ1-2
v_call: TRBV7-9
clone_size: .
d_call: .
cdr3_aa: CASSTVAGVGYTF
cdr3_nt: TGTGCCAGCAGCACGGTGGCAGGGGTCGGCTACACCTTC

j_call: TRBJ2-5
v_call: TRBV30
clone_size: .
d_call: TRBD1
cdr3_aa: CAWTQGARETQYF
cdr3_nt: TGTGCCTGGACCCAGGGGGCAAGGGAGACCCAGTACTTC

j_call: TRBJ2-7
v_call: TRBV5-8
clone_size: .
d_call: TRBD2
cdr3_aa: CASSFSGRALDEQYF
cdr3_nt: TGTGCCAGCAGCTTTAGCGGGAGGGCCCTGGACGAGCAGTACTTC

j_call: TRBJ2-3
v_call: TRBV11-2
clone_size: .
d_call: .
cdr3_aa: CASSLLRGTRTDTQYF
cdr3_nt: TGTGCCAGCAGCCTCCTCAGGGGGACTCGCACAGATACGCAGTATTTT

j_call: TRBJ1-5
v_call: TRBV6-6
clone_size: once
d_call: TRBD1
cdr3_aa: CASSYSTGSGYQPQHF
cdr3_nt: TGTGCCAGCAGTTACTCGACAGGGTCTGGGTATCAGCCCCAGCATTTT

j_call: TRBJ1-5
v_call: TRBV6-5
clone_size: .
d_call: .
cdr3_aa: CASKGGRNQPQHF
cdr3_nt: TGTGCCAGCAAAGGAGGGCGAAATCAGCCCCAGCATTTT